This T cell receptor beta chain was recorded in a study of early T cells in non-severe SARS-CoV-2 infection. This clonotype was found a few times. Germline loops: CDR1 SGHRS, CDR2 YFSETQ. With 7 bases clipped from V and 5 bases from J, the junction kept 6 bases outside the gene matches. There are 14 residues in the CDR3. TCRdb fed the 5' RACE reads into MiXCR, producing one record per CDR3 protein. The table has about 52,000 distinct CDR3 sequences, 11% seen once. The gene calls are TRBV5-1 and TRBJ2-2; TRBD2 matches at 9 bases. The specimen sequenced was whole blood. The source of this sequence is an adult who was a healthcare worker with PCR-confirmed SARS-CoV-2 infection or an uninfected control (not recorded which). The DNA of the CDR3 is TGCGCCAGCTTAGCGGGAGTCAGAACCGGGGAGCTGTTTTTT. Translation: CASLAGVRTGELFF.